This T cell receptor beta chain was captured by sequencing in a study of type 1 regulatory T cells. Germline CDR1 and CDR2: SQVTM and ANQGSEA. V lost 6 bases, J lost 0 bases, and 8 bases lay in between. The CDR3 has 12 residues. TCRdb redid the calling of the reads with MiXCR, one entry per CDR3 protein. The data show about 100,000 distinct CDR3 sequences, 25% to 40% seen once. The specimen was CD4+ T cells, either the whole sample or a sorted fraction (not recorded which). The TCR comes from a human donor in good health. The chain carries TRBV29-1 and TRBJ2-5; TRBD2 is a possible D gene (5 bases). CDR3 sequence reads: CSVARDQETQYF. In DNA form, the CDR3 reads TGCAGCGTCGCGAGGGACCAAGAGACCCAGTACTTC.